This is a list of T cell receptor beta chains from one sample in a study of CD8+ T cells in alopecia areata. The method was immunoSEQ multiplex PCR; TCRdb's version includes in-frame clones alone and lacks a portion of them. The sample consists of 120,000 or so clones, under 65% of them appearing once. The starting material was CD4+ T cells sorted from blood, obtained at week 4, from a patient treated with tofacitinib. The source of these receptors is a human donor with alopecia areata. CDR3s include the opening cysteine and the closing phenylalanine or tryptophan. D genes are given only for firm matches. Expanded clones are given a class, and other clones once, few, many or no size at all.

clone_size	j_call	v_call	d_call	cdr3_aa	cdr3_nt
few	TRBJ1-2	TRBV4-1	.	CASSQDPTVPYGYTF	TGCGCCAGCAGCCAAGACCCTACAGTGCCCTATGGCTACACCTTC
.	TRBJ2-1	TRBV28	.	CASSLTLTRQFF	TGTGCCAGCAGTTTAACCCTCACGCGGCAGTTCTTC
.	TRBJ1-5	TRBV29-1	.	CSAKGANQPQHF	TGCAGCGCTAAAGGGGCAAATCAGCCCCAGCATTTT
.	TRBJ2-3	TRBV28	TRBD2	CASSLPLAGGDTQYF	TGTGCCAGCAGTCTCCCGCTAGCGGGAGGAGATACGCAGTATTTT
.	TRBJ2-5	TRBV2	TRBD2	CASSGTSGRETQYF	TGTGCCAGCAGTGGGACTAGCGGGCGGGAGACCCAGTACTTC
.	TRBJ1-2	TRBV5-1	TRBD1	CASSLRSGQADGYTF	TGCGCCAGCAGCTTGAGGTCCGGACAGGCGGATGGCTACACCTTC
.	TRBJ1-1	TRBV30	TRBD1	CAWSGVGGFEAFF	TGTGCCTGGAGTGGGGTAGGGGGCTTTGAAGCTTTCTTT
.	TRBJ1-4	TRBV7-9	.	CASSLVQGPEKLFF	TGTGCCAGCAGCTTAGTGCAGGGACCCGAAAAACTGTTTTTT
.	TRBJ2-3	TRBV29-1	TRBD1	CSVVGQTGGTTDTQYF	TGCAGCGTTGTGGGGCAGACAGGGGGCACCACAGATACGCAGTATTTT
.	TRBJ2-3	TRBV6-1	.	CASSEAPRNTQYF	TGTGCCAGCAGTGAAGCCCCTCGGAATACGCAGTATTTT
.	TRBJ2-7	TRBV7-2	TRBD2	CASSLMPSGSYEQYF	TGTGCCAGCAGCTTAATGCCTAGCGGGAGCTACGAGCAGTACTTC
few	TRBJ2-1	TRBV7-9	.	CASSLVGTNFEQFF	TGTGCCAGCAGCTTAGTCGGGACCAACTTTGAGCAGTTCTTC
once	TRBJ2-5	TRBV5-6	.	CASSPTGVQETQYF	TGTGCCAGCAGCCCAACAGGTGTCCAAGAGACCCAGTACTTC
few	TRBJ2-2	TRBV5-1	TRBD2	CASSKRGENTGELFF	TGCGCCAGCAGCAAACGGGGGGAGAACACCGGGGAGCTGTTTTTT